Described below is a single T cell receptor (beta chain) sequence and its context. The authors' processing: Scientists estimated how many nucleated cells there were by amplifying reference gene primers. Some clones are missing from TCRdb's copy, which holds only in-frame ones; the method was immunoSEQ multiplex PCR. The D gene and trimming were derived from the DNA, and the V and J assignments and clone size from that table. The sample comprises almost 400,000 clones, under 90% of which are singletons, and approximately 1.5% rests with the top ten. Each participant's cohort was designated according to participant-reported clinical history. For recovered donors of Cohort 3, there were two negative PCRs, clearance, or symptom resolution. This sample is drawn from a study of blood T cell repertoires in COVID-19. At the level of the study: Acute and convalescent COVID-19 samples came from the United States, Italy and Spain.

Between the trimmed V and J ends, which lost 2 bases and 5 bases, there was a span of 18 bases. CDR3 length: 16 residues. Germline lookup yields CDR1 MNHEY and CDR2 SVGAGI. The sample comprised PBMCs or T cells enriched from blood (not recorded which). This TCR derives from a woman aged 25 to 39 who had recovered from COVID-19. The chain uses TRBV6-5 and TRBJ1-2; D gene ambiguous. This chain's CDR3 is CASSYPLRGGGYGYTF. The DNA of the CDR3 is TGTGCCAGCAGTTACCCCCTTCGGGGTGGAGGGTATGGCTACACCTTC.